The T cell receptor beta chain under discussion was sequenced for a study of prognosis after radiotherapy for stage I lung cancer. Study in general: Each patient with non-small cell lung cancer was deemed medically inoperable.

Multiplex PCR, run in two rounds, amplified TCR beta CDR3 from genomic DNA. First-round PCR amplification was performed with primers specific to each TRBV and TRBJ gene. TCRdb itself ran the multiplex PCR reads through MiXCR, one entry per CDR3 protein. This sample yields 13,000 to 15,000 distinct CDR3 sequences, of which about 37% are seen a single time; approximately 41% belongs to the top ten. A word on this clonotype: This sequence is one base from a far larger clone and is likely a read error.

This sample comprised PBMCs, obtained before or after stereotactic body radiation therapy (not recorded which). This clonotype originated in a donor older than 45 with non-small cell lung cancer.

The CDR3 region has the DNA TGTGCCAGCAGTTATGTGGGGTGCTATGAGCAGTTCTTC. This codes for CASSYVGCYEQFF. V usage is TRBV6-2 or TRBV6-3 and J usage is TRBJ2-4; D unclear. The last part of the DNA fits TRBJ2-1 better; the J call may be wrong. This CDR3 has 13 amino acids. Germline CDR1 and CDR2: MNHEY and SVGEGT.